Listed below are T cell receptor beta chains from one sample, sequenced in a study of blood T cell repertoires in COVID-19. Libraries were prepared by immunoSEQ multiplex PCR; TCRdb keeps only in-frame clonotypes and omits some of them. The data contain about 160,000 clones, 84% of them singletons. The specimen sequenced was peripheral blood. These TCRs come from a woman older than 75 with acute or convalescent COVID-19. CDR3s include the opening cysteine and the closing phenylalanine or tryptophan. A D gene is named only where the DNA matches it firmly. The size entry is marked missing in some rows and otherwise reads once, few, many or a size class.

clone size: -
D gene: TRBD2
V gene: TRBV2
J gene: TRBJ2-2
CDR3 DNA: TGTGCCAGCAGTGACGCGTCTAGCGGTACCGGGGAGCTGTTTTTT
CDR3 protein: CASSDASSGTGELFF

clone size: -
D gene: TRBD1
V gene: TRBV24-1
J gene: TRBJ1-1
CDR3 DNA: TGTGCCACCATTCGAGGGGGCGCAGAGCGAGTAGCTTTCTTT
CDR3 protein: CATIRGGAERVAFF

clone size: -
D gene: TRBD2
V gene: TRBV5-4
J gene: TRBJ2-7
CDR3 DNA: TGTGCCAGCAGCTCCAGACTAGCGGGAATCGACGAGCAGTACTTC
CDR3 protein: CASSSRLAGIDEQYF

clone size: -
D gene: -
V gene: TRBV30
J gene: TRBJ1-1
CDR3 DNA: TGTGCCTGGAGTGTGATAGGGGGCACTGAAGCTTTCTTT
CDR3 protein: CAWSVIGGTEAFF

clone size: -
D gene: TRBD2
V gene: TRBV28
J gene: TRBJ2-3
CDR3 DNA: TGTGCCAGCAGGTCTCCGGGAGGACCCACAGATACGCAGTATTTT
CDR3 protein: CASRSPGGPTDTQYF

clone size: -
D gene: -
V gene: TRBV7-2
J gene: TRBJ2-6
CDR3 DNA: TGTGCCAGCAGCTCCGTAGGGGGAGGGGCCAACGTCCTGACTTTC
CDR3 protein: CASSSVGGGANVLTF

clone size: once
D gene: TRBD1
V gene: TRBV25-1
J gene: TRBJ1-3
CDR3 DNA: TGTGCCAGCAGTGAGGGTGGACAGGGTAACACCATATATTTT
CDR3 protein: CASSEGGQGNTIYF

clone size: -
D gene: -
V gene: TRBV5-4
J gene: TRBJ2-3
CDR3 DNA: TGTGCCAGCAGCTTGGGACTCCCCGCGAGAGATACGCAGTATTTT
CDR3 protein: CASSLGLPARDTQYF

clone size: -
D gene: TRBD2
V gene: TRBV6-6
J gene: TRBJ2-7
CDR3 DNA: TGTGCCAGCAGTCGGACTAGCGGGGAAGAGCAGTACTTC
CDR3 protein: CASSRTSGEEQYF

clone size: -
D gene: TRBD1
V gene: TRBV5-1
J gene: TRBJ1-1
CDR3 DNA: TGCGCCAGCAGCCTGGGACAGGCGCGGAACACTGAAGCTTTCTTT
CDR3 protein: CASSLGQARNTEAFF

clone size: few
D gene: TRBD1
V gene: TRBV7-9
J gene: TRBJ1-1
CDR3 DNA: TGTGCCAGCAGCCCCTGGACAGGGGGCAACACTGAAGCTTTCTTT
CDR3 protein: CASSPWTGGNTEAFF

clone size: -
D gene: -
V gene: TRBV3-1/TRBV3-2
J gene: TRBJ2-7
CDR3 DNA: TGTGCCAGCAGCCAAGGGCAGGGGACCTACGAGCAGTACTTC
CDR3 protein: CASSQGQGTYEQYF

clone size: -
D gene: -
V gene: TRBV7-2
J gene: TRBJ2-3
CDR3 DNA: TGTGCCAGCAGCTTACTAGGCCGCTTTGATACGCAGTATTTT
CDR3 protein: CASSLLGRFDTQYF

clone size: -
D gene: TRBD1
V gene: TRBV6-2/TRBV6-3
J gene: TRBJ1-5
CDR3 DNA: TGTGCCAGCAGTTTTTTGGGAGGGACAGGGCATAGCAATCAGCCCCAGCATTTT
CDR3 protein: CASSFLGGTGHSNQPQHF

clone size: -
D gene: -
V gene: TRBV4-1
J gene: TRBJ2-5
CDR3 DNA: TGCGCCAGCAGCCAGCCCACAGAGCAAGAGACCCAGTACTTC
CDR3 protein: CASSQPTEQETQYF

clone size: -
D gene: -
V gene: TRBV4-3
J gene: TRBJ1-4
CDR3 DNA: TGCGCCAGCAGCCAGGGGCCGGGGGAAGAAAAACTGTTTTTT
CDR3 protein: CASSQGPGEEKLFF

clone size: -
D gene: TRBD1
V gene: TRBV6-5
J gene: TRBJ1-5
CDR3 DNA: TGTGCCAGCAGTTACGACAGGGGGCTCAATCAGCCCCAGCATTTT
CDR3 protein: CASSYDRGLNQPQHF

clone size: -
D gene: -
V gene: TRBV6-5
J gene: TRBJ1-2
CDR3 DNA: TGTGCCAGCAGTCCCGGCGGGGGCTACACCTTC
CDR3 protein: CASSPGGGYTF

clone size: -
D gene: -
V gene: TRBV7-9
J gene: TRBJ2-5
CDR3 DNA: TGTGCCAGCAGCTTAAGAATTGGTAGGTTCGGAGACCAAGAGACCCAGTACTTC
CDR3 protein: CASSLRIGRFGDQETQYF

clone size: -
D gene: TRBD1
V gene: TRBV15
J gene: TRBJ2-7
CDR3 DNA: TGTGCCACCAGCAGGGGTGGACAGGGGGCCCACGAGCAGTACTTC
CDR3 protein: CATSRGGQGAHEQYF

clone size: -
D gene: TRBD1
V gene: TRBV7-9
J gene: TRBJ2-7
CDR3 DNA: TGTGCCAGCAGCATCTTACAGGGGTCCAGCTACGAGCAGTACTTC
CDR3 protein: CASSILQGSSYEQYF

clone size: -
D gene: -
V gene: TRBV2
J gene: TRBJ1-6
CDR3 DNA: TGTGCCAGCAGTGTCGGAGCCCCCCTCCACTTT
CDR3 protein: CASSVGAPLHF

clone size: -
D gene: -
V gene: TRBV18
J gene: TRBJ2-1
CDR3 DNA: TGTGCCAGCTCACTCCCCCGGGTTGAGCAGTTCTTC
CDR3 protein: CASSLPRVEQFF

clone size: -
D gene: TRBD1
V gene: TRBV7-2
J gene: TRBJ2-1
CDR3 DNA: TGTGCCAGCAGCTCTAGGGCACCGGGACAGGGGGCCCATGAGCAGTTCTTC
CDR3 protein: CASSSRAPGQGAHEQFF

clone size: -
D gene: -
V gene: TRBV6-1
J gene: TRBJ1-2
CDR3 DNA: TGTGCCAGCAGTGAAGTTGGAGGAGTGGTATTTGGCTACACCTTC
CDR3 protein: CASSEVGGVVFGYTF

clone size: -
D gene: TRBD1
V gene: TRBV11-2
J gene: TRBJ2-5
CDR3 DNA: TGTGCCAGCAGCTACAGGACAGGGGCGTGGGAGACCCAGTACTTC
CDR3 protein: CASSYRTGAWETQYF

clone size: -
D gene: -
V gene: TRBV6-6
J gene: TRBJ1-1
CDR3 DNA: TGTGCCAGCAGTTACTCCACAGGCTCCACTGAAGCTTTCTTT
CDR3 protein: CASSYSTGSTEAFF

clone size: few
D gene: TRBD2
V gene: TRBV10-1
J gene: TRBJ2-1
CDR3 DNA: TGCGCCAGCAGTGGAAGGGCTAGCGGTTTCTACAATGAGCAGTTCTTC
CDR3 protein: CASSGRASGFYNEQFF

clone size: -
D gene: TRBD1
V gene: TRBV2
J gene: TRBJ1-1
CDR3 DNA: TGTGCCAGCACCTGGGACAGGGAGAACACTGAAGCTTTCTTT
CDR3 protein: CASTWDRENTEAFF

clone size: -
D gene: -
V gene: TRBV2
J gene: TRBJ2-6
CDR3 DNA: TGTGCCAGCTCTCGGAGTTCTGGGGCCAACGTCCTGACTTTC
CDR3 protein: CASSRSSGANVLTF

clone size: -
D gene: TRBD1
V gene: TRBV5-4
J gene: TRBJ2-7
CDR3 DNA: TGTGCCAGCAGCGACACCGACAGGGGGGACGAGCAGTACTTC
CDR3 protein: CASSDTDRGDEQYF

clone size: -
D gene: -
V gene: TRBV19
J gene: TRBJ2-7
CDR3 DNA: TGTGCCAGTAGTATATCCCCCGCAGGGAGGGGGACCTACGAGCAGTACTTC
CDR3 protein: CASSISPAGRGTYEQYF

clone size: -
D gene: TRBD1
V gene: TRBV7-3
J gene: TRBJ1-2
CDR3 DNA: TGTGCCAGCAGCCCCACGAACGACAGGGGCTATGGCTACACCTTC
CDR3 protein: CASSPTNDRGYGYTF

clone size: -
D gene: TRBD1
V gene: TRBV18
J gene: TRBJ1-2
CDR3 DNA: TGTGCCAGCTCACCGTCGATCTTGGGACAGGATAATGGCTACACCTTC
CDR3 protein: CASSPSILGQDNGYTF

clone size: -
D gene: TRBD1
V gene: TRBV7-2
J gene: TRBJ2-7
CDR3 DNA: TGTGCCAGCAGCGGGGCAACCGGGACAGAAGCCTACGAGCAGTACTTC
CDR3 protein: CASSGATGTEAYEQYF

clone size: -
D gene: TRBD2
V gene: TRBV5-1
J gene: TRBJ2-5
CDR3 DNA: TGCGCCAGCAGCACCGGGACTAGCGGGGCCAAAGAGACCCAGTACTTC
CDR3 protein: CASSTGTSGAKETQYF

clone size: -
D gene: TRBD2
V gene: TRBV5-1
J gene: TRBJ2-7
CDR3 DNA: TGCGCCAGCAGCTTTACTAGCGGGGGGACCTACGAGCAGTACTTC
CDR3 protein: CASSFTSGGTYEQYF

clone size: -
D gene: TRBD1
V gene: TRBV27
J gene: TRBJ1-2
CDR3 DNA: TGTGCCTGCCGGACAGGCTATGGCTACACCTTC
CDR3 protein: CACRTGYGYTF

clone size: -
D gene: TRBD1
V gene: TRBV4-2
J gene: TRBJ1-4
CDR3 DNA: TGTGCCAGCAGCCTGGGACAGAGTAATGAAAAACTGTTTTTT
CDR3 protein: CASSLGQSNEKLFF

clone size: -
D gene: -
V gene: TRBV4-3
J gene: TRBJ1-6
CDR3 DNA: TGCGCCAGCAGCCCGCGACAGAGCTCCTATAATTCACCCCTCCACTTT
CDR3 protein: CASSPRQSSYNSPLHF

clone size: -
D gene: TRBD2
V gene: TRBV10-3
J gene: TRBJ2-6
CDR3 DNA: TGTGCCATCAGTGGGGCGGGAGCACCTGGGGCCAACGTCCTGACTTTC
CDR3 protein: CAISGAGAPGANVLTF

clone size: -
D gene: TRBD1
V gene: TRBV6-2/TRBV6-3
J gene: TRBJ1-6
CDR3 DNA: TGTGCCAGCAGTTACCAGGGACAGGGGAATTCACCCCTCCACTTT
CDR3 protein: CASSYQGQGNSPLHF

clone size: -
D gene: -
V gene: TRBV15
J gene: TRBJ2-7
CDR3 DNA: TGTGCCACCAGCCAGGATTACTCCTACGAGCAGTACTTC
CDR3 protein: CATSQDYSYEQYF

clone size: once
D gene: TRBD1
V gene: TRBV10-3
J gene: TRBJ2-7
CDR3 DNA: TGTGCCATTAGTGAGTCAGGGGGCACCTACGAGCAGTACTTC
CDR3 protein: CAISESGGTYEQYF

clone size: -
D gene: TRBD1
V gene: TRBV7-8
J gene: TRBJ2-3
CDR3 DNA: TGTGCCAGCAGCCCGGACAGGGGCGCAGATACGCAGTATTTT
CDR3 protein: CASSPDRGADTQYF

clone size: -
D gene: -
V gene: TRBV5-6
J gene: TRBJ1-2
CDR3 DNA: TGTGCCAGCAGCTTTCGCCAGCGGGATGGCTACACCTTC
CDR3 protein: CASSFRQRDGYTF

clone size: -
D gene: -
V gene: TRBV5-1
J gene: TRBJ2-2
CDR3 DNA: TGCGCCAGCCGATTAGGGGTCCCCACCGGGGAGCTGTTTTTT
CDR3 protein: CASRLGVPTGELFF

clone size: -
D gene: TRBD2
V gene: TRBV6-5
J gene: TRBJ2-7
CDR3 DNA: TGTGCCAGCAGCGGACGTTCTGCGGGGGCCTACGAGCAGTACTTC
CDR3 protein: CASSGRSAGAYEQYF

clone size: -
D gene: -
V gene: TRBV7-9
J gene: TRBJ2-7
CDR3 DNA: TGTGCCAGCAGTACAACAGCAACCTACGAGCAGTACTTC
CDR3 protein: CASSTTATYEQYF

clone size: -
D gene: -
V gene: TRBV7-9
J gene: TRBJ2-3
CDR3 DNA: TGTGCCAGCAGCTTCGCGGGATCAACCACAGATACGCAGTATTTT
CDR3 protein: CASSFAGSTTDTQYF

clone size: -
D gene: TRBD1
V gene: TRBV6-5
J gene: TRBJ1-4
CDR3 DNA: TGTGCCAGCAGTCTCGGACAGGAGCAGGGGGGAAAACTGTTTTTT
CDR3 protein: CASSLGQEQGGKLFF

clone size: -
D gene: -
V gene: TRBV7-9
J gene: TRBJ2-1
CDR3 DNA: TGTGCCGTTACAAGGACTCCTGGAGATGAGCAGTTCTTC
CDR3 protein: CAVTRTPGDEQFF

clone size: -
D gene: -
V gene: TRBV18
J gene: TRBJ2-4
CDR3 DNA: TGTGCCAGCTCACCCTCGGCAGGCCTACTAGCCAAAAACATTCAGTACTTC
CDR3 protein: CASSPSAGLLAKNIQYF

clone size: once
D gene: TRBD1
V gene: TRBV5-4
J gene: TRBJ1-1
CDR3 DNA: TGTGCCAGCAGCTTGGACCCGGGACAGGGAATGAACTCTGAAGCTTTCTTT
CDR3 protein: CASSLDPGQGMNSEAFF

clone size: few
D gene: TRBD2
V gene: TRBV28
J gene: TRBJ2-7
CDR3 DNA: TGTGCCAGCAGGCCGGGGACTAGCACTCCCTACGAGCAGTACTTC
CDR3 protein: CASRPGTSTPYEQYF

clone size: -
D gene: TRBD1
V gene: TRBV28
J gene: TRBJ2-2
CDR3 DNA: TGTGCCAGCAGTTTCGCCGGGACAGCCTCCACCGGGGAGCTGTTTTTT
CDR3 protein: CASSFAGTASTGELFF

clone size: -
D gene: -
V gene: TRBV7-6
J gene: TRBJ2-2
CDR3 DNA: TGTGCCAGCAGCCCCCAACAGGGTCTGGGGGAGCTGTTTTTT
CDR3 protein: CASSPQQGLGELFF

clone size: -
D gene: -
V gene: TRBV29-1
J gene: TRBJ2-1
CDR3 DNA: TGCAGCGTGGCAGACAGGCCGGGTGCGAGTGAGCAGTTCTTC
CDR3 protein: CSVADRPGASEQFF

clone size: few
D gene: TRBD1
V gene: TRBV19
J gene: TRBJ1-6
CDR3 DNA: TGTGCCAGTAGCCTCATCCCGGGACAGGGAGATTCACCCCTCCACTTT
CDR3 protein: CASSLIPGQGDSPLHF

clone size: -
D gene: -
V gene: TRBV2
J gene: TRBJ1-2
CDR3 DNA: TGTGCCAGCAGTGAAGCGGACATTTATGGCTACACCTTC
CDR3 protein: CASSEADIYGYTF